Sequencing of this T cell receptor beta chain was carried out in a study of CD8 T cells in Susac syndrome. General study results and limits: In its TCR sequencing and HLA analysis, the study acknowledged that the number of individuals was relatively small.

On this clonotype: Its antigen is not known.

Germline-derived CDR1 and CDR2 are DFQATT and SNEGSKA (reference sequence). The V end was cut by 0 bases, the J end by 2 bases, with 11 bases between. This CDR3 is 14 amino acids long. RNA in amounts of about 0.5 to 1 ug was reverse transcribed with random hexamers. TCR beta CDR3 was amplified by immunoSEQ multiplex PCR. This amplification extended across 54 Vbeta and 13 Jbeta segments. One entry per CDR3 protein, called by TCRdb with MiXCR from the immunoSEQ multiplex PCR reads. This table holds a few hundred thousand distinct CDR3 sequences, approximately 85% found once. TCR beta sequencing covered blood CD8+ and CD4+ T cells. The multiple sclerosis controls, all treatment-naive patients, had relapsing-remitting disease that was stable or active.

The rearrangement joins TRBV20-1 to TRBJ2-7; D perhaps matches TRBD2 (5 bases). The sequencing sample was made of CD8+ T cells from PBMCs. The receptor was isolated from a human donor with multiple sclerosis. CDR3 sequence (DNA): TGCAGTGCTAGAGATAATTACGGGGCCTACGAGCAGTACTTC. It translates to CSARDNYGAYEQYF.